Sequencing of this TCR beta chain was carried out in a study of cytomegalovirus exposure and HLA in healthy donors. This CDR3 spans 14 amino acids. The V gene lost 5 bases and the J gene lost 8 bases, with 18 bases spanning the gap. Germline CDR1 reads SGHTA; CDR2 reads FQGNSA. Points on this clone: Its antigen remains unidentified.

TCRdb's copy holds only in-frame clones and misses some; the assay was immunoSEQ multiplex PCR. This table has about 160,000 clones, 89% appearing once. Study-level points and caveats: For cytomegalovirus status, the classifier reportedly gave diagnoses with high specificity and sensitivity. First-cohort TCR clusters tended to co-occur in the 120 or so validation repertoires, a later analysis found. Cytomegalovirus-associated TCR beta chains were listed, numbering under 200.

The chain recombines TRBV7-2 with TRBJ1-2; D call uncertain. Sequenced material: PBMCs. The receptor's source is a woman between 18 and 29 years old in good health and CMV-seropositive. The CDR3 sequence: CASSQVGRPGGYTF. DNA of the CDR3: TGTGCCAGCAGCCAAGTGGGCCGTCCGGGGGGCTACACCTTC. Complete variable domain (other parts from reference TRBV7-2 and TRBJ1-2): GAGVSQSPSNKVTEKGKDVELRCDPISGHTALYWYRQSLGQGLEFLIYFQGNSAPDKSGLPSDRFSAERTGGSVSTLTIQRTQQEDSAVYLCASSQVGRPGGYTFGSGTRLTVV.